The clone carrying this TCR beta chain was detected only a few times. The antigen remains undetermined. The data were taken from a study of shared clonotypes between healthy human individuals. On the study more broadly: Donor composition was a couple of women and three men, aged 18 to 49.

The naive CD8 population came from CD45RO-negative cells selected for CCR7, without terminally differentiated effector memory CD45RA+ cells. Findings and caveats of the study: Limited genetic and exposure-history diversity came from having few donors. The study found lower generation probabilities in non-shared clonotypes than in those shared by all four donors.

J was trimmed by 4 bases and V by 1 base; bases with no gene match: 3. This CDR3 has 14 amino acids. The germline CDR1 and CDR2 sequences are LNHDA and SQIVND (reference sequence). Profiling relied on immunoSEQ multiplex PCR, and the TCRdb table lists in-frame clones only, not all of them. The table includes about 2.1 million clones, around 95% detected once. Sample: naive CD8+ T cells from PBMCs. This clonotype was obtained from a young man in good health. Some clones in this sample may be carry-over from other donors' samples. This sequence joins TRBV19 and TRBJ1-1, with 7 positions matching TRBD1. The CDR3 DNA reads as TGTGCCAGTAGTATAGCCAGACAGGGCACTGAAGCTTTCTTT. Protein: CASSIARQGTEAFF.